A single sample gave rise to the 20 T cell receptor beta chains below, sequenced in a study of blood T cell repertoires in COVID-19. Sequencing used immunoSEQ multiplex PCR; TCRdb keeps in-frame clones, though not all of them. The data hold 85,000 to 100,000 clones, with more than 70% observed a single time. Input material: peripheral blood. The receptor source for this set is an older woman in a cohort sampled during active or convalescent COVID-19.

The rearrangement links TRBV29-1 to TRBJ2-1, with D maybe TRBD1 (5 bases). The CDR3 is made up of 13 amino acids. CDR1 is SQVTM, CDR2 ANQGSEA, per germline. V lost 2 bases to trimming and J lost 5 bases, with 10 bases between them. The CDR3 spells CSVELGVHNEQFF. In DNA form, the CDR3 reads TGCAGCGTTGAATTAGGGGTCCACAATGAGCAGTTCTTC.

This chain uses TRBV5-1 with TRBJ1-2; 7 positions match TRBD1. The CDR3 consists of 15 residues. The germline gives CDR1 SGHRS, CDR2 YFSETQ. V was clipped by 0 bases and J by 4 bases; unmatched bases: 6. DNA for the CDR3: TGCGCCAGCAGCTTGGAGGGGGACAGTCTCTATGGCTACACCTTC. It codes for CASSLEGDSLYGYTF.

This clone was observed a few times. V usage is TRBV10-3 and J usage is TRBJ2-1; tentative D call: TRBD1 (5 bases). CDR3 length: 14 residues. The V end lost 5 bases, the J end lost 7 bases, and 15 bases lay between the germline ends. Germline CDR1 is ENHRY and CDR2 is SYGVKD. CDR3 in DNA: TGTGCCATCAGTCAGGGCTTAGCCAATAATGAGCAGTTCTTC. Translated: CAISQGLANNEQFF.

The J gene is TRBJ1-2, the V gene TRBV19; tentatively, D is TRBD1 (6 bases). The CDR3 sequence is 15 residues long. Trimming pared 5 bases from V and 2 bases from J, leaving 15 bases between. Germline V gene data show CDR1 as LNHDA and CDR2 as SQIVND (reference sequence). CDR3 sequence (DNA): TGTGCCAGTAGTGCCTACAGGGCAGGAAACTATGGCTACACCTTC. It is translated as CASSAYRAGNYGYTF.

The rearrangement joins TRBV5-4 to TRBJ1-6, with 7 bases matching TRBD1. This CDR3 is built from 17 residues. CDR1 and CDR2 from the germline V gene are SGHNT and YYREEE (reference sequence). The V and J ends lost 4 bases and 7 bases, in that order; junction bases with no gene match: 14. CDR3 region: CASSPNRAGGRNSPLHF. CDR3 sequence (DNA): TGTGCCAGCAGCCCAAACAGGGCAGGGGGTAGAAATTCACCCCTCCACTTT.

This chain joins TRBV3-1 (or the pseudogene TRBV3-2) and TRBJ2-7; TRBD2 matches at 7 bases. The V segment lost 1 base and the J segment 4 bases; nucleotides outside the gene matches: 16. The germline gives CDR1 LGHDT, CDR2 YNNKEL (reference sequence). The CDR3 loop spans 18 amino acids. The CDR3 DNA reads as TGTGCCAGCAGCCAAGGCTTCCACTCCCCGGGGACTAAGTACGAGCAGTACTTC. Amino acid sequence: CASSQGFHSPGTKYEQYF.

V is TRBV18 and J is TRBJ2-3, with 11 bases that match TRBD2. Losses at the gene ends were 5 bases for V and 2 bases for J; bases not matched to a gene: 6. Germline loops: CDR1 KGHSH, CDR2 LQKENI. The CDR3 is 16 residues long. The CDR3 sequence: CASSVPGLAVTDTQYF. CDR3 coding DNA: TGTGCCAGCTCAGTCCCGGGACTAGCGGTCACAGATACGCAGTATTTT.

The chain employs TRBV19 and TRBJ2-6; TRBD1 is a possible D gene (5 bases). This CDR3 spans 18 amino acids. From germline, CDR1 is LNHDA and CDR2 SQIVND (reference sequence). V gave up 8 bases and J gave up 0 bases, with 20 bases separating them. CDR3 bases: TGTGCCAGTCACCGGGCCACAGGCGTCGCCTCTGGGGCCAACGTCCTGACTTTC. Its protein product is CASHRATGVASGANVLTF.

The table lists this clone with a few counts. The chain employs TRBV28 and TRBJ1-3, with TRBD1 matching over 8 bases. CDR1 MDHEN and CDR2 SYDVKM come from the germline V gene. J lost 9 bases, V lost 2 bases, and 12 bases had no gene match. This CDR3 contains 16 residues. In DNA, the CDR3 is TGTGCCAGCAGTTTACTGGGACAGGCGGACCCTGTCACCATATATTTT. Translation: CASSLLGQADPVTIYF.

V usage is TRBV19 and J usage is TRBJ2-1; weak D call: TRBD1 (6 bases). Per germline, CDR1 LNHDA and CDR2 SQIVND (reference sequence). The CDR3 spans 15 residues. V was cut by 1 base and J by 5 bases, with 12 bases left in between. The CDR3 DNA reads TGTGCCAGTAGTATAGCGATCAGGGGTAACAATGAGCAGTTCTTC. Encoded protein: CASSIAIRGNNEQFF.

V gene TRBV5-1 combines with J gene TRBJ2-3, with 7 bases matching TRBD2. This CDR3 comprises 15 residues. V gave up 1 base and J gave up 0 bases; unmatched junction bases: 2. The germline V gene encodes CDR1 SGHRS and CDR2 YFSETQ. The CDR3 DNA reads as TGCGCCAGCAGCTTGTCGGGACTAAGCACAGATACGCAGTATTTT. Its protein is CASSLSGLSTDTQYF.

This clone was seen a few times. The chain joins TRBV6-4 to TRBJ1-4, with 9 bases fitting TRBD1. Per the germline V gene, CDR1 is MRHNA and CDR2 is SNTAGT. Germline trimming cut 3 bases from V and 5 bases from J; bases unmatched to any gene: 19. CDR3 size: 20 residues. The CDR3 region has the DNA TGTGCCAGCAGTGAATTCCCCCAAGGGACAGGGACGACTAGGAATGAAAAACTGTTTTTT. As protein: CASSEFPQGTGTTRNEKLFF.

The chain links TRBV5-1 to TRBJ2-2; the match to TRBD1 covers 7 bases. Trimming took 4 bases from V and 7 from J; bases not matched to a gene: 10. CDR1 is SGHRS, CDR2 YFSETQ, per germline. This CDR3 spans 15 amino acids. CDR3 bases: TGCGCCAGCAGCCCGCGGCGACAGGGTGACGGGGAGCTGTTTTTT. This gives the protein CASSPRRQGDGELFF. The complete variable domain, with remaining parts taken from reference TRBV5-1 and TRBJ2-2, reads KAGVTQTPRYLIKTRGQQVTLSCSPISGHRSVSWYQQTPGQGLQFLFEYFSETQRNKGNFPGRFSGRQFSNSRSEMNVSTLELGDSALYLCASSPRRQGDGELFFGEGSRLTVL.

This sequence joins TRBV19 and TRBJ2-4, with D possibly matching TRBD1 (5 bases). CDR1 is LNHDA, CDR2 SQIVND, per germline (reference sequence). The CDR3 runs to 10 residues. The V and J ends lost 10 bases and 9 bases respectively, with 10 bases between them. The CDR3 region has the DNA TGTGCCACCAGGGTAAGCATTCAGTACTTC. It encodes CATRVSIQYF. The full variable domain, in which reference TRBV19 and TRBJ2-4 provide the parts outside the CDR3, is DGGITQSPKYLFRKEGQNVTLSCEQNLNHDAMYWYRQDPGQGLRLIYYSQIVNDFQKGDIAEGYSVSREKKESFPLTVTSAQKNPTAFYLCATRVSIQYFGAGTRLSVL.

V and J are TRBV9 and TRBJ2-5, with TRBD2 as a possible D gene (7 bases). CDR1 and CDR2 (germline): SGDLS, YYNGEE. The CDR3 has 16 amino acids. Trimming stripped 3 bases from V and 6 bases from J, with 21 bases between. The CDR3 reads CASSEERGGGGKTQYF. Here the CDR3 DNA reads TGTGCCAGCAGCGAGGAGCGGGGAGGAGGGGGGAAGACCCAGTACTTC.

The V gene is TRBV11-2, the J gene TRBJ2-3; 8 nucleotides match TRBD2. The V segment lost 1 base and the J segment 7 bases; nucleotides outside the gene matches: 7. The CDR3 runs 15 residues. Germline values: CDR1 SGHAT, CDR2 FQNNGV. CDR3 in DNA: TGTGCCAGCAGCTTAGTGGCGACTAGCGCGTATACGCAGTATTTT. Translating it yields CASSLVATSAYTQYF.

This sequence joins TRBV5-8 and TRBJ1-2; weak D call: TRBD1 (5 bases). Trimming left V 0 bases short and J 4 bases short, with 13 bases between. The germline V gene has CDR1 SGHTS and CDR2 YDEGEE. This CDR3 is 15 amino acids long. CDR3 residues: CASSLGNRQSYGYTF. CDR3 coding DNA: TGTGCCAGCAGCTTGGGTAATCGACAGAGCTATGGCTACACCTTC.

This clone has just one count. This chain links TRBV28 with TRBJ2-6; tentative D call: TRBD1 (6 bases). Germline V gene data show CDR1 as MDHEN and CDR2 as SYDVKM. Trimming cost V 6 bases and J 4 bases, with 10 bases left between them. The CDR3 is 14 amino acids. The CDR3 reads CASSSGDGANVLTF. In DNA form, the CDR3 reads TGTGCCAGCAGCTCAGGGGACGGGGCCAACGTCCTGACTTTC.

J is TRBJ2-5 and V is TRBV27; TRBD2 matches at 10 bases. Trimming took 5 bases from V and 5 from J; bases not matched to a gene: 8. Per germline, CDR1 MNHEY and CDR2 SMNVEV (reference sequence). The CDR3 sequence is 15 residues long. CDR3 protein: CASSLQAGGVETQYF. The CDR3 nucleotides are TGTGCCAGCAGTCTACAAGCGGGGGGGGTGGAGACCCAGTACTTC.

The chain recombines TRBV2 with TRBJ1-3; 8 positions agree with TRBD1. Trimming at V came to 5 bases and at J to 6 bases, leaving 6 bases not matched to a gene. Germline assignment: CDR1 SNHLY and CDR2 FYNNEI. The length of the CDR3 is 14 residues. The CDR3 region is CASSSQGAENTIYF. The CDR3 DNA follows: TGTGCCAGCAGTTCCCAGGGGGCGGAAAACACCATATATTTT.